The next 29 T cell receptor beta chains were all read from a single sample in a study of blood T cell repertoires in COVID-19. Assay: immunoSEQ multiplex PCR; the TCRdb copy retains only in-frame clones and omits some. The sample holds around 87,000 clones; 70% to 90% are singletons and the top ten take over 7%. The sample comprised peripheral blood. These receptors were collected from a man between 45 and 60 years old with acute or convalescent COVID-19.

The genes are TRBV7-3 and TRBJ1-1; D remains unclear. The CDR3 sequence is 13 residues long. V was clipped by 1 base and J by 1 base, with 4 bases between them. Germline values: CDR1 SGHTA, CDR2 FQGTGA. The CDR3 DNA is TGTGCCAGCAGCTTAATAGAGAACACTGAAGCTTTCTTT. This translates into CASSLIENTEAFF.

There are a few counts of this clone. The CDR3 sequence is CASSVVRGSNEKLFF. The CDR3 DNA reads TGTGCCAGCAGCGTAGTGCGGGGCTCTAATGAAAAACTGTTTTTT. The V call is TRBV9, the J call TRBJ1-4, with D possibly being TRBD1 (5 bases). Germline lookup yields CDR1 SGDLS and CDR2 YYNGEE. CDR3 size: 15 residues. V was cut by 0 bases and J by 3 bases, with 9 bases left in between.

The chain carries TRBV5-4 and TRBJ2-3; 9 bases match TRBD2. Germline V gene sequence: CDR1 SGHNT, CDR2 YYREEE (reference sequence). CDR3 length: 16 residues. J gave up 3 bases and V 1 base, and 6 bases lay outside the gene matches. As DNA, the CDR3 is TGTGCCAGCAGCTTGAGACTAGCGGTAACGACAGATACGCAGTATTTT. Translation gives CASSLRLAVTTDTQYF.

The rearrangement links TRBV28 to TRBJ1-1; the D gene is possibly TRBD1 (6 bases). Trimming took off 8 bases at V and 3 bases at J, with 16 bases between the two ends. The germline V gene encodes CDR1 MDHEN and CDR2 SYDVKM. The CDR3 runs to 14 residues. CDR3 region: CASVNQGRDTEAFF. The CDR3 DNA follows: TGTGCCAGCGTGAATCAGGGGAGGGACACTGAAGCTTTCTTT.

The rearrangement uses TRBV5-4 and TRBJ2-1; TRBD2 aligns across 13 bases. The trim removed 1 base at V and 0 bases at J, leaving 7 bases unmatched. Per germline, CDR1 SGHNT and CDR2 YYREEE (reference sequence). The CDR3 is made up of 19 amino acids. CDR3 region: CASSLLLAGGRSSYNEQFF. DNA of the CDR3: TGTGCCAGCAGCTTGCTACTAGCGGGGGGGAGGAGCTCCTACAATGAGCAGTTCTTC. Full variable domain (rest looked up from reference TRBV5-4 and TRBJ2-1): ETGVTQSPTHLIKTRGQQVTLRCSSQSGHNTVSWYQQALGQGPQFIFQYYREEENGRGNFPPRFSGLQFPNYSSELNVNALELDDSALYLCASSLLLAGGRSSYNEQFFGPGTRLTVL.

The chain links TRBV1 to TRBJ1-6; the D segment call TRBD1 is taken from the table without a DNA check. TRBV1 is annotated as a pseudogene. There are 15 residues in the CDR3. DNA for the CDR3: TGCACCAGCAGCCGACACTCCCAGGGGACTTCACCCCTCCACTTT. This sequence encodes CTSSRHSQGTSPLHF.

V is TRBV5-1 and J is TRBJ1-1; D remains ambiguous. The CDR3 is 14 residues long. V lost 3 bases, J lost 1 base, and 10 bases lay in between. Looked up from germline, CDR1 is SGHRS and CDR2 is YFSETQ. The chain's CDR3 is CASSSPRENTEAFF. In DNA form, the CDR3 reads TGCGCCAGCAGCTCCCCTCGAGAGAACACTGAAGCTTTCTTT.

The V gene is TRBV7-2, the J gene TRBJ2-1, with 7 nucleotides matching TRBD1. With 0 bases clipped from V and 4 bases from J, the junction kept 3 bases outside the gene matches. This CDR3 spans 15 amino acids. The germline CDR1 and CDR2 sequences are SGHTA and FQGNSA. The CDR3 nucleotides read TGTGCCAGCAGCTTAGCGGCAGGGGGATACAATGAGCAGTTCTTC. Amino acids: CASSLAAGGYNEQFF.

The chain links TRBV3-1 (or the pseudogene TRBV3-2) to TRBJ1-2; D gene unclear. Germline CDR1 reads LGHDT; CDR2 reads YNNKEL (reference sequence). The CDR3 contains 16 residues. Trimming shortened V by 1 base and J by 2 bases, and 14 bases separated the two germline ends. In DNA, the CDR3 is TGTGCCAGCAGCCAAGCGGCGGCGCGAGGGAACTATGGCTACACCTTC. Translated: CASSQAAARGNYGYTF.

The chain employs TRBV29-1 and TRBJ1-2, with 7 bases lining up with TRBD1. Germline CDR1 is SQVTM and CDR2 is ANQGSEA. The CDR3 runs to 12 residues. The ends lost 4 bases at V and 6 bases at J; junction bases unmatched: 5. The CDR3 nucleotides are TGCAGCGTTGCGAGGGGGCTTGATGGCTACACCTTC. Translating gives CSVARGLDGYTF. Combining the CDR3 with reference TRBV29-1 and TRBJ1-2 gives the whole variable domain SAVISQKPSRDICQRGTSLTIQCQVDSQVTMMFWYRQQPGQSLTLIATANQGSEATYESGFVIDKFPISRPNLTFSTLTVSNMSPEDSSIYLCSVARGLDGYTFGSGTRLTVV.

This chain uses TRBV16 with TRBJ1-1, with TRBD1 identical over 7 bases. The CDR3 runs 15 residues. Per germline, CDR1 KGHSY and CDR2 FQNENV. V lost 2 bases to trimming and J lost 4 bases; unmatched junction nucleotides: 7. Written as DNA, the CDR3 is TGTGCCAGCAGCCAAGAGACAGGGTTGACCACTGAAGCTTTCTTT. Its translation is CASSQETGLTTEAFF.

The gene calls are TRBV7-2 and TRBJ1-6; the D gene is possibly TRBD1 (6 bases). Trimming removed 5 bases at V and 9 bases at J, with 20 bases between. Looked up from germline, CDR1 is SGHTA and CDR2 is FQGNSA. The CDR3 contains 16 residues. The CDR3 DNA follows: TGTGCCAGCAGCCGGGCGGGGGCAGGGGAGCGTTCACCCCTCCACTTT. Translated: CASSRAGAGERSPLHF.

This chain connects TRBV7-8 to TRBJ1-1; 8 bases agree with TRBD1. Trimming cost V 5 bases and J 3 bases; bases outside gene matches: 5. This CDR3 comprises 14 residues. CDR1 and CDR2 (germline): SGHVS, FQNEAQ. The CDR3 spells CASSLGQGYTEAFF. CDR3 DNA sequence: TGTGCCAGCAGCCTAGGACAGGGCTACACTGAAGCTTTCTTT. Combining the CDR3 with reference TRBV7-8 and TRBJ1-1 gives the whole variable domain GAGVSQSPRYKVAKRGQDVALRCDPISGHVSLFWYQQALGQGPEFLTYFQNEAQLDKSGLPSDRFFAERPEGSVSTLKIQRTQQEDSAVYLCASSLGQGYTEAFFGQGTRLTVV.

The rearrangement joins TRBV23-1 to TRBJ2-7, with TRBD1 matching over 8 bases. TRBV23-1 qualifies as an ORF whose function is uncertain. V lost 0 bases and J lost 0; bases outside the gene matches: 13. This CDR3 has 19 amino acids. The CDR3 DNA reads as TGCGCCAGCAGTCAATCGGGAGACAGGGGCTACAGGACCTCCTACGAGCAGTACTTC. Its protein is CASSQSGDRGYRTSYEQYF.

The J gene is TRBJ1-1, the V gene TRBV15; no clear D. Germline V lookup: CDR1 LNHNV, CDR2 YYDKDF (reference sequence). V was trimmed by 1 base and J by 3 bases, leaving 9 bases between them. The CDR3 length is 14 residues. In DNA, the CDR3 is TGTGCCACCAGCAGAGGAGGCGAGGACACTGAAGCTTTCTTT. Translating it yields CATSRGGEDTEAFF. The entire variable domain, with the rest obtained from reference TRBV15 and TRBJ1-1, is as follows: DAMVIQNPRYQVTQFGKPVTLSCSQTLNHNVMYWYQQKSSQAPKLLFHYYDKDFNNEADTPDNFQSRRPNTSFCFLDIRSPGLGDTAMYLCATSRGGEDTEAFFGQGTRLTVV.

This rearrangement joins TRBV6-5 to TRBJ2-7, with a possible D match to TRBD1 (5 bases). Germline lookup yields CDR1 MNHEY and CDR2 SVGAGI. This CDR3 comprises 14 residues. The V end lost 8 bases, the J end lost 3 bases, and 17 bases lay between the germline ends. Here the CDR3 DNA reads TGTGCCAGCGGACGGGCAAGGGGAAACTACGAGCAGTACGTC. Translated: CASGRARGNYEQYV.

CDR3 nucleotide sequence: TGCGCCAGCAGCAGCCGACAGGGGGGCCAAGCAGATACGCAGTATTTT. Its translation is CASSSRQGGQADTQYF. The chain couples TRBV5-1 to TRBJ2-3; 9 nucleotides align to TRBD1. Germline V CDR1 and CDR2: SGHRS, YFSETQ. The CDR3 extends over 16 amino acids. The V segment lost 4 bases and the J segment 4 bases; nucleotides outside the gene matches: 10.

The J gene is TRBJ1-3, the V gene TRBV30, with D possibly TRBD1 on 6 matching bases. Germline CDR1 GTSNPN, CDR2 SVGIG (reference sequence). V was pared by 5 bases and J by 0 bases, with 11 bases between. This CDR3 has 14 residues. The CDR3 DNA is TGTGCCTGGGAACAGGGTATCTCTGGAAACACCATATATTTT. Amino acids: CAWEQGISGNTIYF.

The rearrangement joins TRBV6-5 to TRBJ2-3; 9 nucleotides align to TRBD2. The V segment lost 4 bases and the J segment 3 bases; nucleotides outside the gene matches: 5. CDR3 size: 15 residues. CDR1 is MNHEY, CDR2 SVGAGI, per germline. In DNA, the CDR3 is TGTGCCAGCAGTTCGCCTAGCGGGGAGACAGATACGCAGTATTTT. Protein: CASSSPSGETDTQYF.

For the CDR3, the DNA is TGTGCCACCGCGAGATCCCAAGAGACCCAGTACTTC. It codes for CATARSQETQYF. The V and J genes are TRBV15 and TRBJ2-5, with D unresolved. There are 12 residues in the CDR3. The germline V and J ends were trimmed by 8 bases and 1 base, with 8 bases remaining between them. CDR1 is LNHNV, CDR2 YYDKDF, per germline (reference sequence).

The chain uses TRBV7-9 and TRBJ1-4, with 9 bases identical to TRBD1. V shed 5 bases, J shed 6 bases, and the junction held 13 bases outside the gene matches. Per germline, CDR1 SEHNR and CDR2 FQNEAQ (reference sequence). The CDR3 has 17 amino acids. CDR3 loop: CASSLYSTRTGDEKLFF. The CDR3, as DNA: TGTGCCAGCAGCCTTTACTCGACAAGGACAGGGGATGAAAAACTGTTTTTT. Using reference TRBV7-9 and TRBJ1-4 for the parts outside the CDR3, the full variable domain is DTGVSQNPRHKITKRGQNVTFRCDPISEHNRLYWYRQTLGQGPEFLTYFQNEAQLEKSRLLSDRFSAERPKGSFSTLEIQRTEQGDSAMYLCASSLYSTRTGDEKLFFGSGTQLSVL.

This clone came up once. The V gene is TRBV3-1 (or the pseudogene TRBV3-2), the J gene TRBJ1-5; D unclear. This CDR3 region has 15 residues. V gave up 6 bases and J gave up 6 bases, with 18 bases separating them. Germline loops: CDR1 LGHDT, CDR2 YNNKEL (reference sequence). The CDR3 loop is CASSPTQYSGQPQHF. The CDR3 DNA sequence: TGTGCCAGCAGTCCGACCCAGTATTCGGGTCAGCCCCAGCATTTT.

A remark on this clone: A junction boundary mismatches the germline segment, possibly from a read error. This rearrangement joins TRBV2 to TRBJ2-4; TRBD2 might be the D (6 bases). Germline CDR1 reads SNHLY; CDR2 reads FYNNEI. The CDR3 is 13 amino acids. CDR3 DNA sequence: TGTGCCAGCAGCCAGGAATACCGGGACTGCCTCTGGTTC. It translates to CASSQEYRDCLWF. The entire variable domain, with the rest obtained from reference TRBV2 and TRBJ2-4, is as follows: EPEVTQTPSHQVTQMGQEVILRCVPISNHLYFYWYRQILGQKVEFLVSFYNNEISEKSEIFDDQFSVERPDGSNFTLKIRSTKLEDSAMYFCASSQEYRDCLWFGAGTRLSVL.

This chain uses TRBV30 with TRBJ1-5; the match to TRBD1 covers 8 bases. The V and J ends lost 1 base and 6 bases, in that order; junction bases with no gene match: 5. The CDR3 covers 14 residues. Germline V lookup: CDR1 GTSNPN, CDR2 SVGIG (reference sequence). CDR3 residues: CAWSASTGAQPQHF. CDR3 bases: TGTGCCTGGAGTGCCTCGACAGGGGCTCAGCCCCAGCATTTT.

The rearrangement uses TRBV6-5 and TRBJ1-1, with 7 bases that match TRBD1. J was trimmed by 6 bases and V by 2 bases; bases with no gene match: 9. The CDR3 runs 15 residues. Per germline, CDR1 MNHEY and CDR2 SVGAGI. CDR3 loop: CASSYAGQDTAEAFF. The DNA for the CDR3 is TGTGCCAGCAGTTACGCAGGACAGGACACCGCTGAAGCTTTCTTT.

The CDR3 nucleotides are TGTGCCAGCAGCTTAGTCACAGATAGCAATCAGCCCCAGCATTTT. Amino acids: CASSLVTDSNQPQHF. The chain is built from TRBV7-2 and TRBJ1-5; no clear D. V was cut by 1 base and J by 0 bases, with 7 bases left in between. This CDR3 is 15 amino acids long. Germline CDR1 and CDR2: SGHTA and FQGNSA. The full variable domain, completed using reference TRBV7-2 and TRBJ1-5, is GAGVSQSPSNKVTEKGKDVELRCDPISGHTALYWYRQSLGQGLEFLIYFQGNSAPDKSGLPSDRFSAERTGGSVSTLTIQRTQQEDSAVYLCASSLVTDSNQPQHFGDGTRLSIL.

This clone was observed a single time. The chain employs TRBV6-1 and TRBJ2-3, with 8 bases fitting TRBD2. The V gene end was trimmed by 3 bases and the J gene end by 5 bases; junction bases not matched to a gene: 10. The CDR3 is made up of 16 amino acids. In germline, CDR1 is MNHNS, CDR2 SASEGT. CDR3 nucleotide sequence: TGTGCCAGCAGTGACCGAGCGGGGGTTGGTGTAGATACGCAGTATTTT. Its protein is CASSDRAGVGVDTQYF.

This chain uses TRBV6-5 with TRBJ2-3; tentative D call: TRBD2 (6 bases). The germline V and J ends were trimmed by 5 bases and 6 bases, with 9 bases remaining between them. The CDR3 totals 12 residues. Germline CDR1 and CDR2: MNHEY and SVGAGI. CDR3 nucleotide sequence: TGTGCCAGCAGTCTCCGGGGGGATACGCAGTATTTT. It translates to CASSLRGDTQYF.

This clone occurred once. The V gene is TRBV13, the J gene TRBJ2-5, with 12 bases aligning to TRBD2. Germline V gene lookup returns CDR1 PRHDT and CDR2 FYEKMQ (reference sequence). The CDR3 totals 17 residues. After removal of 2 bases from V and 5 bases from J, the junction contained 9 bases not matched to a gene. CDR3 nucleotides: TGTGCCAGCAGCTTAAAGAGTCTAGCGGGGGGGTTGGAGACCCAGTACTTC. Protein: CASSLKSLAGGLETQYF.